The 8 T cell receptor beta chains in this list originate from one sample, sequenced in a study of post-analysis software for immune sequencing data (dated by TCRdb to the mid-2010s). The research as a whole found: Patients showed significantly higher frequencies than controls for roughly five TRBV segments, among them TRBV5-6, TRBV5-1 and TRBV20-1.

These receptors have no identified antigens. The library relied on PCR. Sequenced on an Illumina HiSeq 2500. Unique molecular identifiers were incorporated into TCR beta cDNA libraries to reduce PCR and sequencing biases. The public reads were quality trimmed at Q25 with fastp and then assembled into clones with MiXCR by TCRdb, keeping productive beta chains. When rows share a CDR3 protein, they turn into one entry using the most common DNA and genes. The sample contains about 540,000 distinct CDR3 sequences, approximately 31% of them found a single time. The ten largest clones capture approximately 5.4% of the sample. Sequencing input: blood. These receptors all come from a girl under 18 with multiple sclerosis.

This chain links TRBV6-5 with TRBJ1-1; D possibly corresponds to TRBD1 (6 bases). This CDR3 comprises 13 residues. Germline CDR1 and CDR2: MNHEY and SVGAGI. Trimming stripped 5 bases from V and 4 bases from J, with 11 bases between. Here the CDR3 DNA reads TGTGCCAGCAGTCTGGGGGCCCGCACTGAAGCTTTCTTT. Translated: CASSLGARTEAFF.

This clonotype was counted between two and nine times. The rearrangement joins TRBV5-6 to TRBJ2-5, with 7 bases aligning to TRBD2. The J call may be in error: the DNA end matches TRBJ2-7 better. Germline lookup yields CDR1 SGHDT and CDR2 YYEEEE. This CDR3 is 13 amino acids long. CDR3 in amino acids: CASSAETGGEQYF. CDR3 nucleotide sequence: TGTGCCAGCAGCGCTGAAACGGGGGGCGAGCAGTACTTC.

There are many counts of this clonotype. V and J are TRBV10-3 and TRBJ2-6; maybe TRBD2 (6 bases). Germline V gene sequence: CDR1 ENHRY, CDR2 SYGVKD. V lost 4 bases and J lost 0, with 16 bases in between. This CDR3 is 18 amino acids long. This chain's CDR3 is CAISGVVGAGSGANVLTF. The CDR3 DNA is TGTGCCATCAGTGGGGTTGTAGGAGCGGGCTCTGGGGCCAACGTCCTGACTTTC.

This clonotype showed up just a few times. The chain uses TRBV7-8 and TRBJ2-5; TRBD1 matches at 9 bases. The better agreement between TRBJ2-4 and the DNA end casts doubt on the J call. The CDR3 runs 14 residues. The germline CDR1 and CDR2 sequences are SGHVS and FQNEAQ. The CDR3 here is CASSHAGQGSIQYF. Written as DNA, the CDR3 is TGTGCCAGCAGCCACGCGGGACAGGGATCCATTCAGTACTTC.

This clonotype was counted only a few times. The CDR3 reads CASSAVGQGAGQPQHF. The CDR3 nucleotides read TGTGCCAGCAGTGCCGTTGGACAGGGGGCAGGTCAGCCCCAGCATTTT. The chain uses TRBV2 and TRBJ1-5; 11 nucleotides line up with TRBD1. V dropped 4 bases and J dropped 6; count of bases not matched to a gene: 8. Germline lookup yields CDR1 SNHLY and CDR2 FYNNEI. CDR3 length: 16 amino acids.

V is TRBV9 and J is TRBJ1-1; 9 nucleotides agree with TRBD1. This CDR3 has 20 residues. V gave up 6 bases and J gave up 3 bases; unmatched junction bases: 24. CDR1 SGDLS and CDR2 YYNGEE come from the germline V gene. In DNA, the CDR3 is TGTGCCAGCAATGGTCGGGACAGGGAAGATTCCAGGGGCGGAGACACTGAAGCTTTCTTT. Its translation is CASNGRDREDSRGGDTEAFF.

The rearrangement uses TRBV5-5 and TRBJ2-5, with TRBD2 identical over 7 bases. Germline loops: CDR1 SGHKS, CDR2 YYEKEE (reference sequence). CDR3 length equals 15 residues. V shed 4 bases, J shed 4 bases, and the junction held 10 bases outside the gene matches. CDR3 amino acids: CASSDSRGGGETQYF. The CDR3 coding sequence is TGTGCCAGCAGCGACTCACGCGGGGGAGGAGAGACCCAGTACTTC.

The rearrangement links TRBV6-6 to TRBJ2-3; 11 nucleotides match TRBD2. From germline, CDR1 is MNHNY and CDR2 SVGAGI (reference sequence). This CDR3 region has 17 residues. Trimming removed 6 bases from V and 7 bases from J; junction bases left unmatched: 15. The CDR3 reads CASSHRSSGGSTYTQYF. CDR3 bases: TGTGCCAGCAGCCACCGTTCTAGCGGGGGGTCTACCTATACGCAGTATTTT.